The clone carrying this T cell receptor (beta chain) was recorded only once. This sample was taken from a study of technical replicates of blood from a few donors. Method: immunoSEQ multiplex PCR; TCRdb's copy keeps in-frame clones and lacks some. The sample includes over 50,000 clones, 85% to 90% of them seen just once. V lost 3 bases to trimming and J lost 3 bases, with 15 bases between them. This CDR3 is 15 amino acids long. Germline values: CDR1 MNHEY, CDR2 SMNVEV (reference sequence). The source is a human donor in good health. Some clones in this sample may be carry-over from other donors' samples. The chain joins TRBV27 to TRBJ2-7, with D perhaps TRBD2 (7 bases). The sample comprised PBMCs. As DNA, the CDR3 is TGTGCCAGCAGTTTCGAGGGGGGGGTTAACTACGAGCAGTACTTC. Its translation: CASSFEGGVNYEQYF.